A selection of T cell receptor beta chains follows, all from one sample in a study of radiation and T cells in renal cell carcinoma. Measured with immunoSEQ multiplex PCR; TCRdb has only the in-frame clones, and not every one. The data contain approximately 83,000 clones, around four fifths of them singletons. The sample in question was blood, obtained from a patient whose treatment included radiotherapy and nephrectomy. The receptor source for this set is a man aged 45-60 years with renal cell carcinoma. Each CDR3 is given with its conserved first and last residue. The D gene is left open where the match is weak. Size is stated for part of the rows, as once, few or many counts, or as a class when the clone is expanded.

abundance,d_gene,v_gene,j_gene,CDR3nt,CDR3aa
NA,NA,TRBV7-9,TRBJ2-5,TGTGCCAGCAGCTTTCCGGGAAGAGATATCGGGGGAGAGACCCAGTACTTC,CASSFPGRDIGGETQYF
NA,TRBD1,TRBV28,TRBJ1-1,TGTGCCAGCAGGTCCGGGACAGGGGGCGCTTTCTTT,CASRSGTGGAFF
NA,NA,TRBV7-2,TRBJ2-3,TGTGCCAGCAGCCTTTGGACCACAGATACGCAGTATTTT,CASSLWTTDTQYF
NA,NA,TRBV30,TRBJ2-5,TGTGCCTGGAGTGTACCGGGGCAGCAGTACTTC,CAWSVPGQQYF
NA,NA,TRBV18,TRBJ1-2,TGTGCCAGCTCACCACTCGGGTCGCTAGGAGGGGGCTACACCTTC,CASSPLGSLGGGYTF
NA,NA,TRBV19,TRBJ1-5,TGTGCCAGTAGTATAGACGCCAGTGGGAACAATCAGCCCCAGCATTTT,CASSIDASGNNQPQHF
NA,NA,TRBV7-9,TRBJ1-1,TGTGCCAGCAGCTTAGTACCGGGGAAGGGGGGACTGAACACTGAAGCTTTCTTT,CASSLVPGKGGLNTEAFF
NA,NA,TRBV7-6,TRBJ2-1,TGTGCCAGCAGCCCCGCCGCTCAGATAGGGAGGAATGAGCAGTTCTTC,CASSPAAQIGRNEQFF
NA,NA,TRBV7-9,TRBJ1-1,TGTGCCAGCAGCCATCGAATGAACACTGAAGCTTTCTTT,CASSHRMNTEAFF
NA,NA,TRBV9,TRBJ2-3,TGTGCCAGCAGCGTGGAACAGGGTCGCACAGATACGCAGTATTTT,CASSVEQGRTDTQYF
NA,TRBD2,TRBV6-1,TRBJ2-5,TGTGCCAGCAGTGAAGCGCTGGCCGGGGGGGTAGAGACCCAGTACTTC,CASSEALAGGVETQYF
NA,TRBD2,TRBV9,TRBJ2-5,TGTGCCAGCAGCGTAGTTCGACTAGCGGTTCAAGAGACCCAGTACTTC,CASSVVRLAVQETQYF
NA,NA,TRBV14,TRBJ2-4,TGTGCCAGCAGCCAAGATTTGCCAGGGCTGAACATTCAGTACTTC,CASSQDLPGLNIQYF
NA,TRBD2,TRBV18,TRBJ2-7,TGTGCCAGCTCACTAGGACGGGAGGGCCTTGAGCAGTACTTC,CASSLGREGLEQYF
NA,TRBD1,TRBV9,TRBJ2-7,TGTGCCAGCAGCGTCCAGGGGGACAGTCTCTACGAGCAGTACTTC,CASSVQGDSLYEQYF
NA,NA,TRBV13,TRBJ2-2,TGTGCCAGCAGCCTTAGCTCCCAAGGAGCGAACACCGGGGAGCTGTTTTTT,CASSLSSQGANTGELFF
NA,TRBD1,TRBV7-9,TRBJ2-7,TGTGCCAGCAGCCGAACCGGGACAGTAGGACCATTTTACGAGCAGTACTTC,CASSRTGTVGPFYEQYF
NA,TRBD1,TRBV29-1,TRBJ2-1,TGCAGTCTCCAGTTCGGGGACAGATACAATGAGCAGTTCTTC,CSLQFGDRYNEQFF
few,TRBD2,TRBV5-4,TRBJ2-1,TGTGCCAGCAGCTCAAGGACTAGCGGGAACAATGAGCAGTTCTTC,CASSSRTSGNNEQFF
NA,NA,TRBV18,TRBJ2-6,TGTGCCAGCTCGCCCAAGGGCTTTACTGGGGCCAACGTCCTGACTTTC,CASSPKGFTGANVLTF
NA,TRBD1,TRBV4-1,TRBJ1-4,TGCGCCAGCAGCGCACAGGGGTCGGGGGAAAAACTGTTTTTT,CASSAQGSGEKLFF
NA,NA,TRBV27,TRBJ2-2,TGTGCCAGCAGTTTAGAGACAGGGAACACCGGGGAGCTGTTTTTT,CASSLETGNTGELFF
NA,NA,TRBV18,TRBJ2-7,TGTGCCAGCTCACTGTATTTGAACGAGCAGTACTTC,CASSLYLNEQYF
NA,NA,TRBV2,TRBJ1-1,TGTGCCAGCAGTGAAATGGGGGTGAACACTGAAGCTTTCTTT,CASSEMGVNTEAFF
NA,NA,TRBV5-1,TRBJ1-2,TGCGCCAGCAGCATAGAGGGGTCCGGGGGCTACACCTTC,CASSIEGSGGYTF
NA,NA,TRBV14,TRBJ2-2,TGTGCCAGCAGCCAACTTTTTCTTGCGGGCGGTGCCGGGGAGCTGTTTTTT,CASSQLFLAGGAGELFF
NA,NA,TRBV9,TRBJ1-6,TGTGCCAGCAGCCCAGGTTGGGGAGATTCACCCCTCCACTTT,CASSPGWGDSPLHF
NA,NA,TRBV15,TRBJ2-2,TGTGCCACCAGCCGGAGATTTCTCGCGAACACCGGGGAGCTGTTTTTT,CATSRRFLANTGELFF
NA,NA,TRBV28,TRBJ1-4,TGTGCCAGCAGCCGAACTTACCCAACAACTAATGAAAAACTGTTTTTT,CASSRTYPTTNEKLFF
once,NA,TRBV4-1,TRBJ2-6,TGCGCCAGCAGCCAGGGGGGCTCTGGGGCCAACGTCCTGACTTTC,CASSQGGSGANVLTF